This T cell receptor beta chain originates from a study of read filtering for tumor transcriptome and immune sequencing (dated by TCRdb to the early 2020s). At the level of the whole study: The cohort was composed of more than 16 male and 11 to 15 female patients, with a mean age of roughly 61 years and an age range of about 40 to 90. By revised international staging, eight or nine patients were R-ISS I, about 16 were R-ISS II and 6 or 7 were R-ISS III. After DNase treatment, whole-transcriptome libraries were prepared with the TruSeq RNA Access Library Prep Kit. TCR-region mapped reads per sample ranged from about 4 to 11 million with IR-seq versus only roughly 85 to 1,300 with RNA-seq. Using the same bone marrow samples, the study compared TCR repertoires obtained by targeted immune repertoire sequencing with those obtained by bulk whole-transcriptome sequencing. As a main aim, a read-filtering strategy for immune repertoire data was addressed, with the specific question being whether clonotypes supported by a single read should be removed. Findings and caveats that apply to the study as a whole: The correlation between IR-seq and RNA-seq shared clonotype proportions was increased by removal of single-read clonotypes. Compared with RNA-seq, IR-seq captured clonotypes at much greater depth and more reliably, and a smaller IR-seq throughput was enough to identify most of the shared clonotypes. In IR-seq, 80% to 85% of clonotypes but approximately 3.8% of total reads were represented by single-read clonotypes, whereas in RNA-seq, 74.6% of clonotypes and around 40% of reads were represented by single-read clonotypes. Rather than purified T cells, the sorted CD138-negative fraction was a mixed bone marrow immune population.

This clonotype was seen repeatedly, ten times or more. What antigen it recognizes has not been identified. Base qualities are not at hand, and no much larger clone is one base apart. Each patient had bone marrow sampled at the time of active disease. Bone marrow mononuclear cells were isolated by Ficoll-Hypaque density gradient centrifugation. CD138-negative cells were obtained by negative selection after labeling with CD138 magnetic microbeads on a MACS separator, removing myeloma plasma cells. The purity of the isolated cells was checked by flow cytometry with CD138 antibodies on an Attune NxT. TRIzol reagent was used to extract total RNA, which was then quantified with a NanoDrop spectrophotometer. Paired RNA-seq and IR-seq were performed on the CD138-negative bone marrow sample of each patient. Unmatched junction bases come to 2, with V trimmed by 6 bases and J by 0 bases. The CDR3 has 15 amino acids, counting the end cysteine and phenylalanine. The kept DNA is CDR3 alone, 45 bases in frame from the first base. CDR1 and CDR2, per the germline V gene, are MNHEY and SVGAGI.

The Immunoverse kit was used to build TCR libraries from roughly 370 ng RNA, with molecular barcoded adaptors covering alpha/delta and beta/gamma chains. TCR library preparation was performed with the same RNA that was used for transcriptome sequencing. TCR libraries were sequenced on an Illumina HiSeq 4000 with 2 x 150 cycles. Turning to the authors' computational methods: TCR reads were aligned to human V, D, J and C references and assembled into CDR3 clonotypes with MiXCR, including quality filtering and error correction. The tcR package in R was used for analysis of clonotype counts and gene usage diversity. For inspection of raw mapping reads, RNA-seq reads were mapped by STAR aligner version 2.5.3a onto GRCh37 of the human genome. IR-seq fastq files were randomly downsampled with Seqtk 1.3 to test the effect of sequencing depth on detected clonotypes. TCRdb reprocessed the public reads (quality trimming at Q25 with fastp, clone calling with MiXCR) and kept in-frame beta chains. Every CDR3 protein is listed once, alongside the most common genes and DNA of its rows. The V and J calls were not made by the authors but by TCRdb's processing. The sample includes tens of thousands of distinct CDR3 sequences, with about 15% observed a single time. The ten largest clones take up approximately 47% of the sample.

The chain joins TRBV6-5 to TRBJ2-7, with 13 bases matching TRBD2. The clonotype was recovered from a donor aged 40 or older with multiple myeloma. Sequencing input: a population of CD138-negative cells sorted from bone marrow. The sample's cell subset or site label, decoded: bone marrow mononuclear cells depleted of CD138+ plasma/myeloma cells by negative magnetic selection. DNA sequence: TGTGCCAGCAGCACTAGCGGGAGGGCCTCCTACGAGCAGTACTTC. The resulting protein is CASSTSGRASYEQYF.